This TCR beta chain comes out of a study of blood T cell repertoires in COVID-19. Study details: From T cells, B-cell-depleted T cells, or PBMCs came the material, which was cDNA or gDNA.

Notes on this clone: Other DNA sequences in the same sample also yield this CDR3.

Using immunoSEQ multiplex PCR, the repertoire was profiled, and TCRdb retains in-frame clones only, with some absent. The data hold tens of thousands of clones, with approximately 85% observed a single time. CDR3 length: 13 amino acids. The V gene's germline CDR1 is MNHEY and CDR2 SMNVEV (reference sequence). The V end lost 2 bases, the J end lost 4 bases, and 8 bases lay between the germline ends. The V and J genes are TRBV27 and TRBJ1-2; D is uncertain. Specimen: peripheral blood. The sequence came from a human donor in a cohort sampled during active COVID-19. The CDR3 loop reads CASSLAGSYGYTF. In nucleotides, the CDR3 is TGTGCCAGCAGTTTAGCCGGGTCCTATGGCTACACCTTC.